This T cell receptor beta chain is drawn from a study of shared clonotypes between healthy human individuals. How the authors handled the data: Filtering differed because ImmunoSEQ produced junction-only sequences that carried no quality scores. Sequenced by immunoSEQ multiplex PCR; TCRdb stores in-frame clones only, minus some. V, J and clone size were drawn from that table, and D and trimming were deduced from the DNA. The table has 1,500,000 or so clones, roughly 96% seen once; the top ten hold approximately 1.1%. Worth noting for this clone: The target antigen is unknown.

V was cut by 8 bases and J by 8 bases, with 12 bases left in between. Germline-derived CDR1 and CDR2 are MDHEN and SYDVKM. This CDR3 contains 12 residues. Whole-study findings and limits: The represented genetic and exposure-history diversity was limited by the small number of donors. Against clonotypes common to all four donors, non-shared ones had lower generation probabilities. The authors expected sequencing depth to affect clonotype sharing among donors.

The receptor was isolated from a man aged 25 to 40 in good health. Sample: naive CD4+ T cells sorted from blood. Documented subset: CD45RA+ positively selected. The chain combines TRBV28 with TRBJ1-4, with no clear D. This CDR3 is CASGNIGEKLFF. The CDR3 bases are TGTGCCAGCGGAAACATAGGCGAAAAACTGTTTTTT.